This TCR beta chain comes out of a study of OX40 agonist ivuxolimab in advanced cancers. Study results and caveats: Relative to CD4+ cells, CD8+ T cells on average had more expanded clones.

Only one count was recorded for this clone. Antigen specificity is unknown. Only in-frame clones appear in the TCRdb table, and some are missing; sequencing was by immunoSEQ multiplex PCR. The data show about 56,000 clones, approximately 91% seen once. The germline CDR1 and CDR2 sequences are SGHVS and FNYEAQ. This CDR3 is 19 amino acids long. V lost 2 bases and J lost 2; bases outside the gene matches: 18. The V gene is TRBV7-6, the J gene TRBJ2-7; 7 bases align to TRBD2. This receptor was taken from an adult with an advanced solid tumor such as melanoma, head and neck, liver or kidney cancer. Sequencing was performed on CD4+ or CD8+ T cells sorted from blood, taken in a trial of the OX40 agonist ivuxolimab. CDR3 in DNA: TGTGCCAGCAGCTTATTCTACACCGTGTCGGGAGGAAGCCCCTACGAGCAGTACTTC. Encoded protein: CASSLFYTVSGGSPYEQYF.